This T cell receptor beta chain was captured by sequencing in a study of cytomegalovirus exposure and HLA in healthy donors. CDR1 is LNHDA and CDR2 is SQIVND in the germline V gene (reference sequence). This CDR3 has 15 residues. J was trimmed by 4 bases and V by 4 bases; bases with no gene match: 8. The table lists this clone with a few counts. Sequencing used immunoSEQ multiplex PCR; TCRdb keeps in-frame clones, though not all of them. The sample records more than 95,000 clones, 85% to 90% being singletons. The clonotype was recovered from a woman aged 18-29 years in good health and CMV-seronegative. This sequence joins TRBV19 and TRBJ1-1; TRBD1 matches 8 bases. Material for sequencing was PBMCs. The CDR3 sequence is CASSTPAQGVTEAFF. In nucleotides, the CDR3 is TGTGCCAGTAGTACGCCTGCACAGGGGGTCACTGAAGCTTTCTTT. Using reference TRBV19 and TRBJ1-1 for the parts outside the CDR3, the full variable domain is DGGITQSPKYLFRKEGQNVTLSCEQNLNHDAMYWYRQDPGQGLRLIYYSQIVNDFQKGDIAEGYSVSREKKESFPLTVTSAQKNPTAFYLCASSTPAQGVTEAFFGQGTRLTVV.